This note documents a single T cell receptor (beta chain) sequence. Its target is not known. The record originates from a study of Ad26.COV2.S vaccination and SARS-CoV-2 variants. Data came from immunoSEQ multiplex PCR; TCRdb stores just in-frame clones and leaves some out. Of some 250,000 clones in the sample, 88% are singletons; the top ten hold roughly 10%. Treatment here: around 19 received Ad26.COV2.S at low or high dose, single or two shots; roughly five received placebo; per-sample allocation not given. The study sampled participants on day 63 after the first vaccine or placebo injection. It was Wuhan-strain SARS-CoV-2 spike that the Ad26 vaccine vector expressed. Overall study results and limits: Reports say spike-specific CD8+ and CD4+ T cell responses covered substantial breadth after vaccination.

This CDR3 is 13 amino acids long. The germline V and J ends were trimmed by 1 base and 10 bases, with 11 bases remaining between them. In germline, CDR1 is SEHNR, CDR2 FQNEAQ (reference sequence). The sequencing here drew on peripheral blood, taken in a trial of Ad26.COV2.S vaccine versus placebo. J is TRBJ2-1 and V is TRBV7-9; the D is unclear. The TCR comes from a person aged 18-65 years who received the Ad26.COV2.S COVID-19 vaccine or a placebo. The CDR3 DNA is TGTGCCAGCAGCTTAGGCGCGCGGAGAGAGCAGTTCTTC. Amino acids: CASSLGARREQFF.